The 28 T cell receptor beta chains below all came from one sample that was sequenced in a study of control samples from healthy donors and cancer patients. Libraries were prepared by immunoSEQ multiplex PCR; TCRdb keeps only in-frame clonotypes and omits some of them. Among 90,000 to 100,000 clones, around 80% were seen once, and the ten largest hold roughly 2%. Sequenced sample: blood. Every receptor here comes from a man aged 55 to 70 in good health.

V is TRBV10-3 and J is TRBJ1-4; D gene uncertain. The CDR3 totals 16 residues. The germline gives CDR1 ENHRY, CDR2 SYGVKD. Trimming cost V 3 bases and J 0 bases, with 11 bases left between them. The CDR3 region has the DNA TGTGCCATCAGTGACAACTCAGGTGCAACTAATGAAAAACTGTTTTTT. Translating gives CAISDNSGATNEKLFF.

CDR3 nucleotides: TGTGCCAGCAGTTCCGACTTATCAGATACGCAGTATTTT. It translates to CASSSDLSDTQYF. This rearrangement joins TRBV28 to TRBJ2-3; no clear D gene. The CDR3 extends over 13 amino acids. Germline loops: CDR1 MDHEN, CDR2 SYDVKM. V was trimmed by 4 bases and J by 4 bases, leaving 9 bases between them.

V gene TRBV5-1 combines with J gene TRBJ2-7; 9 nucleotides agree with TRBD2. The CDR3 sequence is 16 residues long. Germline loops: CDR1 SGHRS, CDR2 YFSETQ. Trimming removed 0 bases from V and 1 base from J; junction bases left unmatched: 5. The CDR3, as DNA: TGCGCCAGCAGCTTGGTTTCTAGCGGGGCATCCTACGAGCAGTACTTC. It codes for CASSLVSSGASYEQYF.

This chain joins TRBV7-6 and TRBJ2-7; tentative D call: TRBD2 (5 bases). V was shortened by 5 bases and J by 2 bases, with 13 bases between the two germline ends. Per germline, CDR1 SGHVS and CDR2 FNYEAQ. CDR3 length equals 14 residues. CDR3 in amino acids: CASSPQDGAYEQYF. CDR3 sequence (DNA): TGTGCCAGCAGCCCCCAGGACGGGGCCTACGAGCAGTACTTC.

The rearrangement joins TRBV7-8 to TRBJ2-1; 9 bases are shared with TRBD1. CDR1 and CDR2 from the germline V gene are SGHVS and FQNEAQ. This CDR3 has 15 residues. J lost 9 bases, V lost 1 base, and 7 bases had no gene match. The CDR3 loop is CASSLGVTGGTEQFF. For the CDR3, the DNA is TGTGCCAGCAGCTTAGGTGTGACAGGGGGAACTGAGCAGTTCTTC.

The chain carries TRBV19 and TRBJ2-1; 10 bases are shared with TRBD2. V was pared by 7 bases and J by 10 bases, with 10 bases of the junction left unmatched. Germline lookup yields CDR1 LNHDA and CDR2 SQIVND (reference sequence). CDR3 length equals 14 residues. In nucleotides, the CDR3 is TGTGCCAGTACGCTACTAGCGGGGACGTCCGAGCAGTTCTTC. Encoded protein: CASTLLAGTSEQFF.

J is TRBJ1-6 and V is TRBV7-9; the match to TRBD1 covers 10 bases. Germline CDR1 and CDR2: SEHNR and FQNEAQ (reference sequence). The CDR3 contains 19 residues. The ends lost 1 base at V and 7 bases at J; junction bases unmatched: 13. DNA of the CDR3: TGTGCCAGCAGCTTAGGGACAGGGGGTATATCTCTCATCAATTCACCCCTCCACTTT. Amino acids: CASSLGTGGISLINSPLHF.

The V call is TRBV21-1, the J call TRBJ1-5; no DNA check was done on the table's D call, TRBD1. TRBV21-1 is listed as a pseudogene. The CDR3 extends over 16 amino acids. CDR3 coding DNA: TGTGCCAGCAGCCACCGAGGACGACAGGACAATCAGCCCCAGCATTTT. Translation gives CASSHRGRQDNQPQHF.

The chain has TRBV6-6 and TRBJ1-2; no clear D. Germline V gene sequence: CDR1 MNHNY, CDR2 SVGAGI (reference sequence). Between the trimmed V and J ends, which lost 2 bases and 4 bases, there was a span of 8 bases. The length of the CDR3 is 13 residues. CDR3 sequence: CASSYAGSYGYTF. In nucleotides, the CDR3 is TGTGCCAGCAGTTACGCGGGGAGCTATGGCTACACCTTC.

The rearrangement joins TRBV5-6 to TRBJ1-6; D is unresolved. Deletions cut 9 bases from V and 1 base from J, with 14 bases between. CDR3 length: 15 amino acids. CDR1 and CDR2 from the germline V gene are SGHDT and YYEEEE. The CDR3 DNA sequence: TGTGCCACCTCGATAAGGGATTCCTATAATTCACCCCTCCACTTT. Amino acids: CATSIRDSYNSPLHF.

This clone has just one count. The chain couples TRBV6-1 to TRBJ2-1; tentative D call: TRBD2 (5 bases). Germline CDR1 MNHNS, CDR2 SASEGT. Trimming took 3 bases from V and 3 from J, leaving 12 bases between them. This CDR3 is 15 amino acids long. The CDR3, as DNA: TGTGCCAGCAGTGAGGGGAGTCCCTACTACAATGAGCAGTTCTTC. Encoded protein: CASSEGSPYYNEQFF.

This clone turned up a few times. V usage is TRBV2 and J usage is TRBJ1-5; D unclear. The V end was cut by 6 bases, the J end by 6 bases, with 9 bases between. The CDR3 is 12 residues long. Germline V gene sequence: CDR1 SNHLY, CDR2 FYNNEI. CDR3 protein: CASRGGGQPQHF. The CDR3 DNA follows: TGTGCCAGCAGGGGCGGAGGTCAGCCCCAGCATTTT.

The chain uses TRBV6-5 and TRBJ2-5; D gene unclear. Germline assignment: CDR1 MNHEY and CDR2 SVGAGI. This CDR3 comprises 13 residues. V shed 5 bases and J shed 0 bases, with 7 bases lying between them. In DNA, the CDR3 is TGTGCCAGCAGTCTCATTAACCAAGAGACCCAGTACTTC. It encodes CASSLINQETQYF.

The chain uses TRBV11-1 and TRBJ2-1; D unresolved. Germline loops: CDR1 SGHAT, CDR2 FQDESV (reference sequence). V shed 7 bases and J shed 5 bases, with 12 bases lying between them. The CDR3 totals 13 residues. The CDR3 DNA reads as TGTGCCAGCACCTCGGACCCAGACAATGAGCAGTTCTTC. This sequence encodes CASTSDPDNEQFF.

The chain has TRBV6-2 or TRBV6-3 and TRBJ1-5; D not certain. Germline V lookup: CDR1 MNHEY, CDR2 SVGEGT. This CDR3 has 15 residues. Trimming took 2 bases from V and 2 from J, leaving 10 bases between them. For the CDR3, the DNA is TGTGCCAGCAGTTACGCGGGTGGCGGCAATCAGCCCCAGCATTTT. Encoded protein: CASSYAGGGNQPQHF.

This sequence joins TRBV6-2 or TRBV6-3 and TRBJ1-1; tentatively, D is TRBD1 (6 bases). Trimming left V 5 bases short and J 0 bases short, with 19 bases between. The CDR3 is 17 amino acids. The germline CDR1 and CDR2 sequences are MNHEY and SVGEGT. Here the CDR3 DNA reads TGTGCCAGCAGTACCAAATCGGGGGCTCTTATGAACACTGAAGCTTTCTTT. This translates into CASSTKSGALMNTEAFF.

The genes are TRBV11-2 and TRBJ2-7, with TRBD1 as a possible D gene (6 bases). Germline assignment: CDR1 SGHAT and CDR2 FQNNGV. CDR3 length equals 13 residues. V lost 1 base to trimming and J lost 4 bases, with 8 bases between them. CDR3 bases: TGTGCCAGCAGCTTAGGGACAGTTTACGAGCAGTACTTC. Protein product: CASSLGTVYEQYF.

The chain carries TRBV6-5 and TRBJ2-5; TRBD1 matches at 9 bases. Germline CDR1 MNHEY, CDR2 SVGAGI. V dropped 4 bases and J dropped 5; count of bases not matched to a gene: 8. The CDR3 consists of 15 residues. The CDR3 region has the DNA TGTGCCAGCAGTTCACCGGACAGGGGACGGGAGACCCAGTACTTC. Translating gives CASSSPDRGRETQYF.

In its sample, this clone was seen once. The chain carries TRBV19 and TRBJ1-6, with D possibly being TRBD1 (5 bases). CDR3 length: 15 amino acids. Germline-derived CDR1 and CDR2 are LNHDA and SQIVND (reference sequence). The germline V and J ends were trimmed by 6 bases and 0 bases, with 9 bases remaining between them. The CDR3 DNA sequence: TGTGCCAGTAGGGGGGGATTCTCCTATAATTCACCCCTCCACTTT. This gives the protein CASRGGFSYNSPLHF.

The chain employs TRBV28 and TRBJ2-6; D gene uncertain. V lost 4 bases, J lost 0 bases, and 7 bases lay in between. This CDR3 is 15 amino acids long. Germline CDR1 is MDHEN and CDR2 is SYDVKM. In nucleotides, the CDR3 is TGTGCCAGCAGTTGGAGCGACTCTGGGGCCAACGTCCTGACTTTC. Encoded protein: CASSWSDSGANVLTF.

V usage is TRBV15 and J usage is TRBJ2-2; TRBD2 aligns across 7 bases. This CDR3 spans 15 amino acids. The V gene's germline CDR1 is LNHNV and CDR2 YYDKDF (reference sequence). V trimming: 5 bases; J trimming: 6 bases; junction bases outside the gene matches: 9. The CDR3 nucleotides read TGTGCCACCAGCCCGGGAGGTGCGGGGGCCGGGGAGCTGTTTTTT. This translates into CATSPGGAGAGELFF.

The chain joins TRBV5-6 to TRBJ2-2; 8 bases match TRBD1. V trimming: 4 bases; J trimming: 7 bases; junction bases outside the gene matches: 6. Germline-derived CDR1 and CDR2 are SGHDT and YYEEEE. The CDR3 is made up of 14 amino acids. As DNA, the CDR3 is TGTGCCAGCAGCCAGGGACAGGAAATCGGGGAGCTGTTTTTT. Its translation is CASSQGQEIGELFF.

This clone was seen a single time. V is TRBV5-1 and J is TRBJ1-2; maybe TRBD1 (5 bases). The ends were cut back, 2 bases at V and 10 bases at J, with 21 bases in the middle. In germline, CDR1 is SGHRS, CDR2 YFSETQ. This CDR3 has 15 residues. CDR3 amino acids: CASSFRGTITDVYTF. CDR3 DNA sequence: TGCGCCAGCAGCTTTCGTGGGACCATCACTGATGTCTACACCTTC.

This chain uses TRBV7-8 with TRBJ1-6, with TRBD1 matching over 7 bases. This CDR3 contains 16 residues. CDR1 SGHVS and CDR2 FQNEAQ come from the germline V gene. The J segment lost 7 bases and the V segment lost 5 bases, leaving 11 bases of the junction unmatched. This CDR3 reads CASSRIDRDSNSPLHF. The CDR3, as DNA: TGTGCCAGCAGCCGTATCGACCGGGACAGCAATTCACCCCTCCACTTT.

This rearrangement joins TRBV5-6 to TRBJ1-2; D remains ambiguous. The CDR3 loop spans 12 amino acids. Trimming removed 1 base at V and 4 bases at J, with 5 bases between. CDR1 SGHDT and CDR2 YYEEEE come from the germline V gene. The CDR3, as DNA: TGTGCCAGCAGCTTGTTTGGCTATGGCTACACCTTC. It yields the protein CASSLFGYGYTF.

The rearrangement links TRBV6-1 to TRBJ1-1, with D possibly being TRBD1 (6 bases). CDR3 size: 15 residues. Per the germline V gene, CDR1 is MNHNS and CDR2 is SASEGT. Trimming took off 2 bases at V and 0 bases at J, with 10 bases between the two ends. CDR3 in DNA: TGTGCCAGCAGTGAACATGGACAGTTGAACACTGAAGCTTTCTTT. Its protein product is CASSEHGQLNTEAFF.

The chain couples TRBV12-3 or TRBV12-4 to TRBJ2-7; D unresolved. The V gene lost 8 bases and the J gene lost 0 bases, with 8 bases spanning the gap. CDR3 length equals 12 residues. CDR3 bases: TGTGCCAGCGGACCAAGCTCCTACGAGCAGTACTTC. This encodes CASGPSSYEQYF.

This clone was observed a single time. This chain joins TRBV6-5 and TRBJ2-7; tentatively, D is TRBD2 (6 bases). V was cut by 11 bases and J by 1 base, with 15 bases left in between. CDR1 is MNHEY, CDR2 SVGAGI, per germline. This CDR3 has 13 residues. This chain's CDR3 is CALQGGLSYEQYF. The CDR3 DNA sequence: TGTGCCCTTCAAGGAGGGTTATCCTACGAGCAGTACTTC.